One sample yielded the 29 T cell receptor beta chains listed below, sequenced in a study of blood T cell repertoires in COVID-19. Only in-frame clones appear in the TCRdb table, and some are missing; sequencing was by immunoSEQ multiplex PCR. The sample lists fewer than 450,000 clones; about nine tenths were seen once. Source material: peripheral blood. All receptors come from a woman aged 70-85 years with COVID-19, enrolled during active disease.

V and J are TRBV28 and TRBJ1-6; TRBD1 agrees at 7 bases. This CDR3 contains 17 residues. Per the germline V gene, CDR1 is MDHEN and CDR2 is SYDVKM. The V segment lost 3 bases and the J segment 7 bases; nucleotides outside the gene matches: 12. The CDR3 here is CASSFLQGPYLNSPLHF. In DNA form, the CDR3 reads TGTGCCAGCAGTTTTTTACAGGGGCCGTACCTCAATTCACCCCTCCACTTT.

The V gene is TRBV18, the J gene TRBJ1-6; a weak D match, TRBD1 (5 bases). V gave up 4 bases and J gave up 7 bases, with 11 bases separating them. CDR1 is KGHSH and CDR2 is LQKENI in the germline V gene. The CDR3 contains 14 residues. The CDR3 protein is CASSLTQGNSPLHF. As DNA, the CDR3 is TGTGCCAGCTCACTAACCCAGGGAAATTCACCCCTCCACTTT.

The CDR3 DNA reads TGTGCCTGGGCTGGGGGGGGCAATCAGCCCCAGCATTTT. It encodes CAWAGGGNQPQHF. This rearrangement joins TRBV30 to TRBJ1-5; TRBD1 is a possible D gene (5 bases). From germline, CDR1 is GTSNPN and CDR2 SVGIG (reference sequence). The CDR3 is made up of 13 amino acids. V was cut by 5 bases and J by 2 bases, with 10 bases left in between.

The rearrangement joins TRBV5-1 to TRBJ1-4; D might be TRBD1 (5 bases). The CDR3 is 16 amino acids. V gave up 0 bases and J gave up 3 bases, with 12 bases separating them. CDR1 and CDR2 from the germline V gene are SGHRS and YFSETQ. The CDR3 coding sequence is TGCGCCAGCAGCTTGGCCAGAGACAGCCCTAATGAAAAACTGTTTTTT. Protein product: CASSLARDSPNEKLFF.

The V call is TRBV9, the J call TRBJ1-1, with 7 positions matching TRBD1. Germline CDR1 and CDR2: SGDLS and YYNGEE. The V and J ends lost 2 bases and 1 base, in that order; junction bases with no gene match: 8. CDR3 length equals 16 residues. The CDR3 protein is CASSVDQGGPNTEAFF. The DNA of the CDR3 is TGTGCCAGCAGCGTCGACCAGGGGGGTCCGAACACTGAAGCTTTCTTT.

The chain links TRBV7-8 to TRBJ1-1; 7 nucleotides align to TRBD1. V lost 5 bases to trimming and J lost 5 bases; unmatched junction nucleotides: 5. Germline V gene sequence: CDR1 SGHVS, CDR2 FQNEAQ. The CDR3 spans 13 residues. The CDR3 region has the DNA TGTGCCAGCAGCGAACAGGGGTGGACTGAAGCTTTCTTT. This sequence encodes CASSEQGWTEAFF. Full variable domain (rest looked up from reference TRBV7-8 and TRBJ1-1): GAGVSQSPRYKVAKRGQDVALRCDPISGHVSLFWYQQALGQGPEFLTYFQNEAQLDKSGLPSDRFFAERPEGSVSTLKIQRTQQEDSAVYLCASSEQGWTEAFFGQGTRLTVV.

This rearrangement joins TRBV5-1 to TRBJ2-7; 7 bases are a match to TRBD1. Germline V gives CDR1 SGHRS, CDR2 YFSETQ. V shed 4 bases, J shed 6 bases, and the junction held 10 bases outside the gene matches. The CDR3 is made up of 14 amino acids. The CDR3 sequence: CASSIGQDLTEQYF. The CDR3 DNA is TGCGCCAGCAGCATAGGACAGGATTTGACCGAGCAGTACTTC.

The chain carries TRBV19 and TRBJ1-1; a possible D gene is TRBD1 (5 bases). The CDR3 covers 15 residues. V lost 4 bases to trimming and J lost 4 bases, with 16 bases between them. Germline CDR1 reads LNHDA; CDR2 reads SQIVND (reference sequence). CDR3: CASSTLRVGITEAFF. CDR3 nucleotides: TGTGCCAGTAGTACTCTCAGGGTGGGGATCACTGAAGCTTTCTTT.

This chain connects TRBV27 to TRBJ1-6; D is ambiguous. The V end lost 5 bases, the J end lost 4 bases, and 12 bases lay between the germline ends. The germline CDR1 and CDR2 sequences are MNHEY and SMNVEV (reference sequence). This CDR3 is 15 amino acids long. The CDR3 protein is CASSVRTAYNSPLHF. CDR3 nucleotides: TGTGCCAGCAGTGTCAGGACTGCATATAATTCACCCCTCCACTTT.

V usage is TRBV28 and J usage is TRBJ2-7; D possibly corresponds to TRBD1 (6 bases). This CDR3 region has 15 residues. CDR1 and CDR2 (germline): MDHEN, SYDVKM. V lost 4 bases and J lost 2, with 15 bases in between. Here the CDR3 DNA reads TGTGCCAGCAGTTCGCGAGACAGGAAACCCTACGAGCAGTACTTC. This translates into CASSSRDRKPYEQYF. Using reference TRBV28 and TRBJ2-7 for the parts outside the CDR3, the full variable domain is DVKVTQSSRYLVKRTGEKVFLECVQDMDHENMFWYRQDPGLGLRLIYFSYDVKMKEKGDIPEGYSVSREKKERFSLILESASTNQTSMYLCASSSRDRKPYEQYFGPGTRLTVT.

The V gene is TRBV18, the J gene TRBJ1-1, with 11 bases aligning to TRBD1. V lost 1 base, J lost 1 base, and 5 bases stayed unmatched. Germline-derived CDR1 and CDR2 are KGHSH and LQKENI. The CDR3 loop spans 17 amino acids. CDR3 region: CASSPLRTGGSNTEAFF. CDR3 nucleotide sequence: TGTGCCAGCTCACCACTCAGGACAGGGGGCTCGAACACTGAAGCTTTCTTT.

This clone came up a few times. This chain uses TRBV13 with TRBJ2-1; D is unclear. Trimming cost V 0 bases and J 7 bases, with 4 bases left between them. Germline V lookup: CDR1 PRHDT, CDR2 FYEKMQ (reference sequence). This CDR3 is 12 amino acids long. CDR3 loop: CASSLGRNEQFF. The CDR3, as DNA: TGTGCCAGCAGCTTAGGCCGGAATGAGCAGTTCTTC.

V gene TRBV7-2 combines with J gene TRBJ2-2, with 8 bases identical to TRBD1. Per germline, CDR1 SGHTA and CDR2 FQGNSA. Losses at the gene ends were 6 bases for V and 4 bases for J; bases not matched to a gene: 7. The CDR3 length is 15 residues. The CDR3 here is CASRKDRGTTGELFF. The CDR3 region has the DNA TGTGCCAGCAGAAAAGACAGGGGTACCACCGGGGAGCTGTTTTTT. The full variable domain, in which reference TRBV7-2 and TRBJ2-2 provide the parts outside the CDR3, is GAGVSQSPSNKVTEKGKDVELRCDPISGHTALYWYRQSLGQGLEFLIYFQGNSAPDKSGLPSDRFSAERTGGSVSTLTIQRTQQEDSAVYLCASRKDRGTTGELFFGEGSRLTVL.

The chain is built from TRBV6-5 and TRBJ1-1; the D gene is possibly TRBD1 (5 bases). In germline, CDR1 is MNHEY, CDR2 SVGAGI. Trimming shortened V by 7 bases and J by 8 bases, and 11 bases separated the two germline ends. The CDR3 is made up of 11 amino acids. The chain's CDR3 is CASTWGVEAFF. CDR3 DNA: TGTGCCAGCACTTGGGGGGTGGAAGCTTTCTTT.

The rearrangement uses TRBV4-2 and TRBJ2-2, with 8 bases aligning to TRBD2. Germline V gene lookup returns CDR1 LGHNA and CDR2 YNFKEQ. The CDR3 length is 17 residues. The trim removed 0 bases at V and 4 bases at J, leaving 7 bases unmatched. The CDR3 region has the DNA TGTGCCAGCAGCCAAGATCCAGGGAGCGGGGGCACCGGGGAGCTGTTTTTT. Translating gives CASSQDPGSGGTGELFF.

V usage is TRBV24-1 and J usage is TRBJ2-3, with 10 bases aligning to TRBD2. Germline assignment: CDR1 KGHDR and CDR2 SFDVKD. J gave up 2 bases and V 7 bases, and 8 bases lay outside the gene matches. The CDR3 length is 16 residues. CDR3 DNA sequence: TGTGCCACCAGCAAATCTAGCGGGGGACTCACAGATACGCAGTATTTT. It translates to CATSKSSGGLTDTQYF.

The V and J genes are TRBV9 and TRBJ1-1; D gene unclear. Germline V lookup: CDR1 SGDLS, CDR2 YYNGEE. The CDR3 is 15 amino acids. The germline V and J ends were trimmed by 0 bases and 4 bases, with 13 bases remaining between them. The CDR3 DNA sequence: TGTGCCAGCAGCGTAGCTAGTGGTTTCGGCACTGAAGCTTTCTTT. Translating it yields CASSVASGFGTEAFF.

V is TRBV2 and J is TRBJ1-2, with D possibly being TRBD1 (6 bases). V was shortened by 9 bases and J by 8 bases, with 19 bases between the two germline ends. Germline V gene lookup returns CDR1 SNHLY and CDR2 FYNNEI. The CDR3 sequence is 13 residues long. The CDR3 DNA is TGTGCCAGTTGCCGGGACATACTGAAGGGCTACACCTTC. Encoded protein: CASCRDILKGYTF.

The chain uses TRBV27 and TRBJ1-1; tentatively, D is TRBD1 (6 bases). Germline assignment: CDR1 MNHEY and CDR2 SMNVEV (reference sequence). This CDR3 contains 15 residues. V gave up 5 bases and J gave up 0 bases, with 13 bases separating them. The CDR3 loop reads CASSPTQGMNTEAFF. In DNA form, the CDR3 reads TGTGCCAGCAGTCCGACACAGGGTATGAACACTGAAGCTTTCTTT.

CDR3 nucleotide sequence: TGCAGCGCTACCTTGGACAGTAACTATGGCTACACCTTC. Translation gives CSATLDSNYGYTF. This rearrangement joins TRBV29-1 to TRBJ1-2; tentative D call: TRBD1 (6 bases). The CDR3 has 13 amino acids. Germline V gives CDR1 SQVTM, CDR2 ANQGSEA. The V gene lost 7 bases and the J gene lost 1 base, with 13 bases spanning the gap.

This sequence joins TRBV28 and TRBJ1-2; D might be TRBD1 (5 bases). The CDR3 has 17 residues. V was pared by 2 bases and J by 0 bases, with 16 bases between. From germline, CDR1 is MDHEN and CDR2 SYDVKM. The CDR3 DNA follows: TGTGCCAGCAGTTTAAACTTCCTGGGGGGTGCTAACTATGGCTACACCTTC. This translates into CASSLNFLGGANYGYTF.

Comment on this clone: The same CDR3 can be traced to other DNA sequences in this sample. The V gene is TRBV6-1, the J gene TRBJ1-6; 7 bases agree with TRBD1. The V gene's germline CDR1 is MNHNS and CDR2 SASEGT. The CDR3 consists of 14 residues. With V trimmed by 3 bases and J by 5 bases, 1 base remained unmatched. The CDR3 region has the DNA TGTGCCAGCAGTGAGACAGGGAATAATTCACCCCTCCACTTT. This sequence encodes CASSETGNNSPLHF.

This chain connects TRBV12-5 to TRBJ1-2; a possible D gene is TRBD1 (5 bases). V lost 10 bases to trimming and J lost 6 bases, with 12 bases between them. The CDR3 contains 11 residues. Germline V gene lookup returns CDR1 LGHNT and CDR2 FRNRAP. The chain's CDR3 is CATKRGNGYTF. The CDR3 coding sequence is TGTGCTACTAAAAGGGGAAATGGCTACACCTTC. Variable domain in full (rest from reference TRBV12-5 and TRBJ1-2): DARVTQTPRHKVTEMGQEVTMRCQPILGHNTVFWYRQTMMQGLELLAYFRNRAPLDDSGMPKDRFSAEMPDATLATLKIQPSEPRDSAVYFCATKRGNGYTFGSGTRLTVV.

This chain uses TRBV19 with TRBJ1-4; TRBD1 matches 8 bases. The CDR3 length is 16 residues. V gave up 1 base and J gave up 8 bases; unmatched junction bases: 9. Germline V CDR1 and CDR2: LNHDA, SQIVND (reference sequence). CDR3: CASSIGQGLRTEKLFF. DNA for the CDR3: TGTGCCAGTAGTATAGGACAGGGGCTACGAACGGAAAAACTGTTTTTT.

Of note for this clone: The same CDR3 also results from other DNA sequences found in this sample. CDR3: CASSSTGGGNQPQHF. The CDR3 DNA follows: TGTGCCAGCAGCTCAACAGGGGGAGGCAATCAGCCCCAGCATTTT. The chain recombines TRBV27 with TRBJ1-5, with 8 bases aligning to TRBD1. The V and J ends lost 6 bases and 2 bases, in that order; junction bases with no gene match: 6. Germline assignment: CDR1 MNHEY and CDR2 SMNVEV (reference sequence). This CDR3 has 15 residues.

The CDR3 DNA is TGTGCCACCAGTGATTTGGGACAGGGGACGACTTTCTTT. This translates into CATSDLGQGTTFF. J is TRBJ1-1 and V is TRBV24-1, with 9 bases that match TRBD1. CDR1 is KGHDR and CDR2 is SFDVKD in the germline V gene. Trimming at V came to 0 bases and at J to 12 bases, leaving 4 bases not matched to a gene. The CDR3 length is 13 residues.

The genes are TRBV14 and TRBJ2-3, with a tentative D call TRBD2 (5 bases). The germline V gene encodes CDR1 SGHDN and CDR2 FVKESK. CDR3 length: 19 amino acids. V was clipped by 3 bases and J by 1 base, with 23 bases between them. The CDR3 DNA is TGTGCCAGCAGCCATAATGAGGGATATTCGGGGATTGGCACAGATACGCAGTATTTT. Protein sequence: CASSHNEGYSGIGTDTQYF.

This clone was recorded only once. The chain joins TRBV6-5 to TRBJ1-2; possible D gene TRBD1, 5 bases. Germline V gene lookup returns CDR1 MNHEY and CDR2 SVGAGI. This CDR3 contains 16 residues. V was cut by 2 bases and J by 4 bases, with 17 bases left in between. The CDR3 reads CASSYDSIYGIYGYTF. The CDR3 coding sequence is TGTGCCAGCAGTTACGACAGCATTTATGGGATCTATGGCTACACCTTC.

CDR3 in DNA: TGTGCCAGCTCACCCCCCCTAGCGGGGGGGCCCACAGATACGCAGTATTTT. Translating it yields CASSPPLAGGPTDTQYF. The chain is built from TRBV18 and TRBJ2-3; TRBD2 matches at 12 bases. CDR1 and CDR2 from the germline V gene are KGHSH and LQKENI. The CDR3 contains 17 residues. V shed 3 bases, J shed 2 bases, and the junction held 6 bases outside the gene matches.